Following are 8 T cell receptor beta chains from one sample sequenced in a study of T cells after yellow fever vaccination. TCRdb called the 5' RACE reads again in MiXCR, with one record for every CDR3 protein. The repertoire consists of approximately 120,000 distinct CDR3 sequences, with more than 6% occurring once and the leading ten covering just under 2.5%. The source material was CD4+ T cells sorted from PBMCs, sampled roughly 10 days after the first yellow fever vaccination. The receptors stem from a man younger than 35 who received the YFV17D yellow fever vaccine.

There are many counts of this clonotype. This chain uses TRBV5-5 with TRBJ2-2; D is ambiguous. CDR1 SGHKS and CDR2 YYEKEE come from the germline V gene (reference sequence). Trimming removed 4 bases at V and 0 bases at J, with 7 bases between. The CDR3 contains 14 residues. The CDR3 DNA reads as TGTGCCAGCAGCAAGACTGCGAACACCGGGGAGCTGTTTTTT. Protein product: CASSKTANTGELFF. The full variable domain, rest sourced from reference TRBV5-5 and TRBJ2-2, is DAGVTQSPTHLIKTRGQQVTLRCSPISGHKSVSWYQQVLGQGPQFIFQYYEKEERGRGNFPDRFSARQFPNYSSELNVNALLLGDSALYLCASSKTANTGELFFGEGSRLTVL.

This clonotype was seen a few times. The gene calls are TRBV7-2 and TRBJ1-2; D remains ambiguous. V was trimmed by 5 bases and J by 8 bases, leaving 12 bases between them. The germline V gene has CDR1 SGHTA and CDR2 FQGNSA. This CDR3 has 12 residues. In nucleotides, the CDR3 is TGTGCCAGCAGCGCAGTTGGACGCGGCTACACCTTC. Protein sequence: CASSAVGRGYTF.

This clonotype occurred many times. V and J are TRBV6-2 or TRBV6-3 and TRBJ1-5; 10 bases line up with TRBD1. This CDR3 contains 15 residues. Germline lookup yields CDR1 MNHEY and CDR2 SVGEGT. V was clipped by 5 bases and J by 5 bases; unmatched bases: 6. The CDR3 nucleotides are TGTGCCAGCAGTCAAGGACAGGGGGGAGATCAGCCCCAGCATTTT. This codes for CASSQGQGGDQPQHF.

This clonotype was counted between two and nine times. CDR3 nucleotide sequence: TGTGCCAGTAATAGAAGGGAGAACACTGAAGCTTTCTTT. Amino acids: CASNRRENTEAFF. The chain joins TRBV19 to TRBJ1-1; D ambiguous. V gave up 7 bases and J gave up 1 base, with 10 bases separating them. Germline CDR1 LNHDA, CDR2 SQIVND (reference sequence). The CDR3 covers 13 residues.

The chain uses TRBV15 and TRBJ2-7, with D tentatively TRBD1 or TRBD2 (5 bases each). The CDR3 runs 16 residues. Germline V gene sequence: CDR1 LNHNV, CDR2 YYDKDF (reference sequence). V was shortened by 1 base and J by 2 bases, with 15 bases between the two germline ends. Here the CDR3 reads CATSRVRDRPTYEQYF. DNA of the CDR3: TGTGCCACCAGCAGAGTCAGGGACCGTCCCACCTACGAGCAGTACTTC. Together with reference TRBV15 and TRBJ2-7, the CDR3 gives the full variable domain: DAMVIQNPRYQVTQFGKPVTLSCSQTLNHNVMYWYQQKSSQAPKLLFHYYDKDFNNEADTPDNFQSRRPNTSFCFLDIRSPGLGDTAMYLCATSRVRDRPTYEQYFGPGTRLTVT.

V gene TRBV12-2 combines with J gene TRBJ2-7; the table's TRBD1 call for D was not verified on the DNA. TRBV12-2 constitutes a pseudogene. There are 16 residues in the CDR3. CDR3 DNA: TGTGCAAGTCGCTTAGCGCTGGGACAGGGTGGGTACGAGCAGTACGTC. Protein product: CASRLALGQGGYEQYV.

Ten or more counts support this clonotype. The DNA for the CDR3 is TGTGCCAGCAGCTTAAACCGCGTGGGGCGAGGTGGCTACACCTTC. This gives the protein CASSLNRVGRGGYTF. The V and J genes are TRBV11-2 and TRBJ1-2, with D possibly matching TRBD1 (5 bases). The CDR3 is 15 amino acids. With 2 bases removed from V and 7 bases from J, the gap between germline ends came to 17 bases. CDR1 is SGHAT, CDR2 FQNNGV, per germline.

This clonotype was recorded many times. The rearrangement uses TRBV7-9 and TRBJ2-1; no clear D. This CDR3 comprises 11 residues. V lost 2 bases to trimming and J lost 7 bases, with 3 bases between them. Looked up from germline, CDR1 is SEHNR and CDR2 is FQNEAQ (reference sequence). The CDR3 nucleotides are TGTGCCAGCAGCTTAACAAATGAGCAGTTCTTC. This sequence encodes CASSLTNEQFF. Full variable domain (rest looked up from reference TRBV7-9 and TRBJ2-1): DTGVSQNPRHKITKRGQNVTFRCDPISEHNRLYWYRQTLGQGPEFLTYFQNEAQLEKSRLLSDRFSAERPKGSFSTLEIQRTEQGDSAMYLCASSLTNEQFFGPGTRLTVL.